This T cell receptor beta chain is from a study of graft-versus-host responses after intestinal transplantation. The study, taken as a whole, reports: Elevated graft-versus-host to host-versus-graft clonal ratios in allografts were recorded for patients with graft-donor T cell macrochimerism.

The germline CDR1 and CDR2 sequences are LNHDA and SQIVND (reference sequence). The CDR3 extends over 18 amino acids. Trimming pared 4 bases from V and 0 bases from J, leaving 19 bases between. TCRdb's table, derived via immunoSEQ multiplex PCR, lists solely in-frame clones and lacks some. The sample carries roughly 18,000 clones, over 35% recorded once. Following the reaction, CD3+CD4+ and CD3+CD8+ responders that were proliferating and CFSE-low underwent sorting. V gene TRBV19 combines with J gene TRBJ1-3; the D gene is possibly TRBD1 (6 bases). This clonotype was sampled from a human patient who received an intestinal transplant. This sample comprised alloreactive CD4+ T cells from a mixed lymphocyte reaction culture, obtained before intestinal transplant. Subset: CFSE-low proliferating T cells sorted from roughly 6-day pre-transplant mixed lymphocyte reaction (GvH or HvG direction). The chain's CDR3 is CASSRGGGALTSGNTIYF. CDR3 nucleotides: TGTGCCAGTAGTAGAGGGGGAGGGGCCCTTACCTCTGGAAACACCATATATTTT.